The clone carrying this T cell receptor beta chain was observed once. The antigen is not known. This record belongs to a study of T cell responses to AZD1222 COVID-19 vaccine. The CDR3 totals 15 residues. After removal of 5 bases from V and 4 bases from J, the junction contained 7 bases not matched to a gene. Germline V lookup: CDR1 MDHEN, CDR2 SYDVKM. Broader study findings: Nearly half of spike-specific TCRs reportedly target unmutated variant regions. Across the whole spike, CD4 TCRs peaked at regions 160-218 and 743-854.

TCRdb keeps only in-frame clones here, not all; method: immunoSEQ multiplex PCR. The table records 65,000 to 70,000 clones, about 83% of them present only once. This sequence joins TRBV28 and TRBJ2-5; 10 nucleotides agree with TRBD2. Sequencing used peripheral blood, obtained 28 days after the second AZD1222 dose. The sequence derives from an adult who received the AZD1222 COVID-19 vaccine. CDR3 sequence: CASSTSGGARETQYF. The CDR3 DNA sequence: TGTGCCAGCAGTACGAGCGGGGGGGCCCGAGAGACCCAGTACTTC.